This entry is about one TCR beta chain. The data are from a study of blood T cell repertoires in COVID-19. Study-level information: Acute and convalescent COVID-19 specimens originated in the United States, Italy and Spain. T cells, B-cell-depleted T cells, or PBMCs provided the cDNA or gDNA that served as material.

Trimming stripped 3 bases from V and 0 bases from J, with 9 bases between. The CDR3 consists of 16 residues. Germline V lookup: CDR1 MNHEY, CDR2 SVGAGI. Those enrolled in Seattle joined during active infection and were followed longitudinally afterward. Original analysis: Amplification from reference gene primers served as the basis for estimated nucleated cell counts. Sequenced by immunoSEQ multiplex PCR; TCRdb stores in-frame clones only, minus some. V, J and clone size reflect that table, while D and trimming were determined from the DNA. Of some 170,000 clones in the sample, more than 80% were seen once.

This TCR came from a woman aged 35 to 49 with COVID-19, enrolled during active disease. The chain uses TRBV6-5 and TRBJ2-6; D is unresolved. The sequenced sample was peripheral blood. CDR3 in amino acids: CASSYSRSSGANVLTF. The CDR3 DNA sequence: TGTGCCAGCAGTTATTCCAGAAGCTCTGGGGCCAACGTCCTGACTTTC.